This T cell receptor beta chain was profiled in a study of blood T cell repertoires in COVID-19. Study-level background: Specimens from acute and convalescent COVID-19 originated in the United States, Italy and Spain. In each case, the material was cDNA or gDNA derived from T cells, B-cell-depleted T cells, or PBMCs.

V lost 2 bases to trimming and J lost 0 bases, with 13 bases between them. The CDR3 totals 17 residues. Germline V CDR1 and CDR2: LNHDA, SQIVND (reference sequence). Per the study methods: Reference gene primers were amplified, and this amplification served to estimate nucleated cell counts. Sequencing used immunoSEQ multiplex PCR; TCRdb keeps in-frame clones, though not all of them. V and J calls and clone size are copied from that table; D and trimming were computed from the DNA. This table has hundreds of thousands of clones, 88% appearing once. This clone showed up just once. The sample comprised peripheral blood. This clonotype was obtained from a woman aged 25-40 years with acute or convalescent COVID-19. This rearrangement joins TRBV19 to TRBJ2-2, with D possibly being TRBD2 (5 bases). CDR3 sequence: CASSILRLHANTGELFF. The CDR3 DNA reads as TGTGCCAGTAGTATACTTCGACTACACGCGAACACCGGGGAGCTGTTTTTT.